The TCR beta chain under discussion was sequenced for a study of memory CD4+ T cells and cytomegalovirus serostatus. About the study: Of the healthy Belgian adults, 9 were CMV seropositive and about 24 seronegative.

Trimming removed 2 bases at V and 2 bases at J, with 7 bases between. Germline-derived CDR1 and CDR2 are MDHEN and SYDVKM. The CDR3 loop spans 14 amino acids. Per the study methods: After removing out-of-frame reads, around 2.2 million distinct TCRbeta sequences remained. The data were produced by immunoSEQ multiplex PCR, yet TCRdb's version contains in-frame clones alone and is incomplete. The DNA was the basis for D and trimming; V, J and clone size are from that table. The sample comprises about 58,000 clones, more than 65% of which are singletons, and about 0.5% rests with the top ten. Single viable CD3+CD4+CD8-CD45RO+ cells were sorted as the memory CD4+ T cells. Positive selection with CD4 microbeads enriched total CD4+ T cells.

V and J are TRBV28 and TRBJ1-5, with D perhaps matching TRBD1 (5 bases). Sequencing input: memory CD4+ T cells from blood. The clonotype was recovered from an adult in good health and CMV-seronegative. Some clones in this sample may be carry-over from other donors' samples. The CDR3 sequence is CASSLIRGNQPQHF. The CDR3 bases are TGTGCCAGCAGTTTAATCAGGGGCAATCAGCCCCAGCATTTT.